The 18 T cell receptor beta chains below all came from one sample that was sequenced in a study of cytotoxic CD8 clonotypes in ibrutinib-treated CLL. Libraries were prepared by immunoSEQ multiplex PCR; TCRdb keeps only in-frame clonotypes and omits some of them. The data hold roughly 130,000 clones, with 79% observed a single time. The specimen comprised PBMCs, sampled after 12 months of ibrutinib treatment. The receptors shown here come from a human donor with chronic lymphocytic leukemia.

This chain joins TRBV6-6 and TRBJ2-7, with 8 bases aligning to TRBD1. Germline lookup yields CDR1 MNHNY and CDR2 SVGAGI (reference sequence). The V gene end was trimmed by 1 base and the J gene end by 2 bases; junction bases not matched to a gene: 4. This CDR3 has 15 amino acids. The CDR3 is CASSYFRQGTYEQYF. CDR3 nucleotide sequence: TGTGCCAGCAGTTACTTCCGACAGGGGACCTACGAGCAGTACTTC.

This sequence joins TRBV11-2 and TRBJ2-7; 14 bases align to TRBD2. Germline V gene sequence: CDR1 SGHAT, CDR2 FQNNGV. CDR3 length: 17 amino acids. V shed 1 base and J 5 bases; nucleotides not matched to a gene: 7. The CDR3 region has the DNA TGTGCCAGCAGCTTAGGTGGGCGGGGACTAGCGGGAGACGAGCAGTACTTC. Translated, it gives CASSLGGRGLAGDEQYF.

The chain recombines TRBV9 with TRBJ1-5; 10 bases are a match to TRBD1. The J segment lost 7 bases and the V segment lost 0 bases, leaving 4 bases of the junction unmatched. Germline V gives CDR1 SGDLS, CDR2 YYNGEE. This CDR3 is built from 15 residues. CDR3 region: CASSVGDRGRQPQHF. The CDR3 nucleotides read TGTGCCAGCAGCGTAGGGGACAGGGGAAGACAGCCCCAGCATTTT. Based on the CDR3 plus reference TRBV9 and TRBJ1-5, the full variable domain is DSGVTQTPKHLITATGQRVTLRCSPRSGDLSVYWYQQSLDQGLQFLIQYYNGEERAKGNILERFSAQQFPDLHSELNLSSLELGDSALYFCASSVGDRGRQPQHFGDGTRLSIL.

V is TRBV18 and J is TRBJ2-7, with TRBD2 matching over 11 bases. J gave up 4 bases and V 4 bases, and 9 bases lay outside the gene matches. The CDR3 totals 16 residues. Germline V gene sequence: CDR1 KGHSH, CDR2 LQKENI. This CDR3 is CASSLTSGRRLYEQYF. The CDR3 nucleotides read TGTGCCAGCTCACTAACTAGCGGGAGACGACTTTACGAGCAGTACTTC. The full variable domain, its missing parts supplied by reference TRBV18 and TRBJ2-7, is NAGVMQNPRHLVRRRGQEARLRCSPMKGHSHVYWYRQLPEEGLKFMVYLQKENIIDESGMPKERFSAEFPKEGPSILRIQQVVRGDSAAYFCASSLTSGRRLYEQYFGPGTRLTVT.

The table lists this clone with a few counts. The chain's CDR3 is CASSPLPAGGGGYTF. The CDR3 region has the DNA TGCGCCAGCAGCCCTCTACCGGCAGGGGGAGGAGGCTACACCTTC. The chain couples TRBV4-1 to TRBJ1-2; 7 bases match TRBD1. The CDR3 has 15 residues. V was clipped by 4 bases and J by 8 bases; unmatched bases: 13. Germline CDR1 reads MGHRA; CDR2 reads YSYEKL.

This sequence joins TRBV30 and TRBJ2-1, with D hard to call. CDR1 and CDR2 (germline): GTSNPN, SVGIG (reference sequence). V lost 3 bases and J 9 bases, leaving 9 bases between the germline ends. This CDR3 is built from 11 residues. CDR3 region: CAWSFVGEQFF. The CDR3 DNA reads TGTGCCTGGAGCTTTGTGGGTGAGCAGTTCTTC.

The chain couples TRBV10-2 to TRBJ1-2; TRBD1 might be the D (6 bases). Trimming took off 6 bases at V and 8 bases at J, with 22 bases between the two ends. Per germline, CDR1 WSHSY and CDR2 SAAADI. The CDR3 contains 15 residues. The chain's CDR3 is CASSNVLQGRRGYTF. CDR3 coding DNA: TGCGCCAGCAGCAATGTCCTTCAGGGGCGGAGAGGCTACACCTTC.

V and J are TRBV11-1 and TRBJ2-1, with 9 bases fitting TRBD2. The V gene end was trimmed by 4 bases and the J gene end by 5 bases; junction bases not matched to a gene: 9. Germline CDR1 reads SGHAT; CDR2 reads FQDESV (reference sequence). This CDR3 region has 16 residues. DNA for the CDR3: TGTGCCAGCAGCTCCTCCGGGACTAGCAACAACAATGAGCAGTTCTTC. Protein sequence: CASSSSGTSNNNEQFF. The full variable domain, in which reference TRBV11-1 and TRBJ2-1 provide the parts outside the CDR3, is EAEVAQSPRYKITEKSQAVAFWCDPISGHATLYWYRQILGQGPELLVQFQDESVVDDSQLPKDRFSAERLKGVDSTLKIQPAELGDSAMYLCASSSSGTSNNNEQFFGPGTRLTVL.

The chain is built from TRBV19 and TRBJ1-1; no definite D call. V lost 8 bases to trimming and J lost 5 bases, with 18 bases between them. Germline CDR1 LNHDA, CDR2 SQIVND (reference sequence). The CDR3 totals 14 residues. Written as DNA, the CDR3 is TGTGCCAGTGCTATCGACTACCGTTCAACTGAAGCTTTCTTT. Translating it yields CASAIDYRSTEAFF.

This chain links TRBV27 with TRBJ2-5; 7 bases are a match to TRBD1. V shed 5 bases, J shed 5 bases, and the junction held 8 bases outside the gene matches. The CDR3 has 14 residues. Germline V gene data show CDR1 as MNHEY and CDR2 as SMNVEV (reference sequence). CDR3 coding DNA: TGTGCCAGCAGTCGACAGGGTCGGTCCGAGACCCAGTACTTC. Translation: CASSRQGRSETQYF.

The chain recombines TRBV6-5 with TRBJ2-5; D gene uncertain. CDR3 length: 13 residues. Trimming removed 2 bases from V and 7 bases from J, with 11 bases in between. CDR1 is MNHEY, CDR2 SVGAGI, per germline. Here the CDR3 DNA reads TGTGCCAGCAGTTACGGACCCATGAGGACCCAGTACTTC. The encoded protein is CASSYGPMRTQYF.

This sequence joins TRBV15 and TRBJ2-2; a weak D match, TRBD1 (5 bases). This CDR3 comprises 15 residues. Germline CDR1 LNHNV, CDR2 YYDKDF (reference sequence). V shed 1 base and J shed 7 bases, with 13 bases lying between them. The CDR3 protein is CATSRVPGRIGELFF. DNA of the CDR3: TGTGCCACCAGCAGAGTGCCAGGGCGTATCGGGGAGCTGTTTTTT.

V gene TRBV12-2 combines with J gene TRBJ2-7; no DNA check was done on the table's D call, TRBD2. TRBV12-2 is a pseudogene segment. The CDR3 is 12 amino acids. Here the CDR3 DNA reads TGTGCAAGTCGGCGTCTGATGGTCGAGCAGTACTTC. Amino acids: CASRRLMVEQYF.

The chain recombines TRBV9 with TRBJ2-3; D is unclear. Germline CDR1 SGDLS, CDR2 YYNGEE. This CDR3 comprises 15 residues. The V gene lost 0 bases and the J gene lost 0 bases, with 8 bases spanning the gap. The CDR3 is CASSVAVTSTDTQYF. CDR3 nucleotide sequence: TGTGCCAGCAGCGTAGCTGTCACTAGCACAGATACGCAGTATTTT.

The J gene is TRBJ2-5, the V gene TRBV4-2; 9 bases are shared with TRBD2. Germline V gene lookup returns CDR1 LGHNA and CDR2 YNFKEQ. This CDR3 has 15 amino acids. Losses at the gene ends were 2 bases for V and 3 bases for J; bases not matched to a gene: 4. CDR3 protein: CASSQRTSEKETQYF. The DNA for the CDR3 is TGTGCCAGCAGCCAAAGGACTAGCGAGAAAGAGACCCAGTACTTC.

The chain joins TRBV6-4 to TRBJ2-1; TRBD2 aligns across 7 bases. From germline, CDR1 is MRHNA and CDR2 SNTAGT. There are 13 residues in the CDR3. The V and J ends lost 5 bases and 13 bases, in that order; junction bases with no gene match: 11. CDR3 nucleotide sequence: TGTGCCAGCAGTAACTTAGCGGGCGCGACACAGTTCTTC. Its translation is CASSNLAGATQFF.

The chain employs TRBV6-1 and TRBJ1-1, with no clear D. CDR3 length equals 14 residues. CDR1 and CDR2 (germline): MNHNS, SASEGT. The V gene lost 10 bases and the J gene lost 0 bases, with 15 bases spanning the gap. CDR3 sequence reads: CAITSWTMNTEAFF. For the CDR3, the DNA is TGTGCCATAACTTCATGGACGATGAACACTGAAGCTTTCTTT.

The chain employs TRBV27 and TRBJ1-2; 8 nucleotides align to TRBD1. Germline V lookup: CDR1 MNHEY, CDR2 SMNVEV (reference sequence). Trimming took 9 bases from V and 3 from J; bases not matched to a gene: 6. The CDR3 runs 13 residues. As DNA, the CDR3 is TGTGCCAGTAGGGACAGGCTAGACTATGGCTACACCTTC. It yields the protein CASRDRLDYGYTF.